Each of the 18 T cell receptor beta chains below was sequenced from the same sample in a study of technical replicates of blood from four donors. Produced via immunoSEQ multiplex PCR; TCRdb's table is partial and in-frame only. The profile shows tens of thousands of clones, 90% to 96% of them singletons. The source material was T cells isolated from PBMCs. Receptors originate from a human donor in good health.

This chain uses TRBV27 with TRBJ2-5; no clear D gene. V lost 3 bases and J lost 4, with 9 bases in between. The CDR3 extends over 13 amino acids. Germline loops: CDR1 MNHEY, CDR2 SMNVEV (reference sequence). The CDR3 loop reads CASSFRRSETQYF. CDR3 DNA: TGTGCCAGCAGTTTCCGTCGTTCAGAGACCCAGTACTTC.

The rearrangement uses TRBV28 and TRBJ1-2; 8 nucleotides agree with TRBD1. Trimming cost V 5 bases and J 4 bases; bases outside gene matches: 6. The CDR3 runs to 14 residues. Per germline, CDR1 MDHEN and CDR2 SYDVKM. CDR3 region: CASSQDREGYGYTF. The CDR3, as DNA: TGTGCCAGCAGTCAGGACAGGGAAGGCTATGGCTACACCTTC.

The V call is TRBV7-8, the J call TRBJ2-1, with D tentatively TRBD1 (6 bases). Germline V lookup: CDR1 SGHVS, CDR2 FQNEAQ. Trimming removed 5 bases at V and 3 bases at J, with 11 bases between. The CDR3 runs 14 residues. CDR3 loop: CASSDRSIYNEQFF. CDR3 coding DNA: TGTGCCAGCAGCGACAGGAGCATCTACAATGAGCAGTTCTTC.

The chain has TRBV6-1 and TRBJ1-4; 7 bases are a match to TRBD1. The V segment lost 2 bases and the J segment 7 bases; nucleotides outside the gene matches: 4. CDR1 and CDR2 from the germline V gene are MNHNS and SASEGT. The CDR3 runs to 14 residues. The chain's CDR3 is CASSERDSREKLFF. The DNA for the CDR3 is TGTGCCAGCAGTGAAAGGGACAGCCGTGAAAAACTGTTTTTT.

The table lists this clone with a few counts. The chain employs TRBV2 and TRBJ1-1; D may be TRBD1 (5 bases). With 4 bases removed from V and 1 base from J, the gap between germline ends came to 10 bases. This CDR3 region has 14 residues. Germline CDR1 is SNHLY and CDR2 is FYNNEI. The CDR3 sequence is CASSGAGRNTEAFF. The CDR3 nucleotides read TGTGCCAGCAGTGGAGCAGGGAGGAACACTGAAGCTTTCTTT.

The chain joins TRBV9 to TRBJ2-1, with 7 bases lining up with TRBD2. Germline V gene data show CDR1 as SGDLS and CDR2 as YYNGEE. The CDR3 contains 16 residues. The V segment lost 0 bases and the J segment 3 bases; nucleotides outside the gene matches: 6. This CDR3 is CASSVEASGHYNEQFF. The CDR3 DNA sequence: TGTGCCAGCAGCGTAGAAGCTAGCGGACACTACAATGAGCAGTTCTTC. The full variable domain, rest sourced from reference TRBV9 and TRBJ2-1, is DSGVTQTPKHLITATGQRVTLRCSPRSGDLSVYWYQQSLDQGLQFLIQYYNGEERAKGNILERFSAQQFPDLHSELNLSSLELGDSALYFCASSVEASGHYNEQFFGPGTRLTVL.

This chain connects TRBV28 to TRBJ2-7; 8 nucleotides line up with TRBD2. The J segment lost 1 base and the V segment lost 8 bases, leaving 1 base of the junction unmatched. From germline, CDR1 is MDHEN and CDR2 SYDVKM. CDR3 length: 12 amino acids. DNA of the CDR3: TGTGCCAGCGGCGGGGGGTCCTACGAGCAGTACTTC. Amino acid sequence: CASGGGSYEQYF.

The chain recombines TRBV18 with TRBJ2-3, with D possibly matching TRBD1 (6 bases). CDR3 length: 16 residues. Looked up from germline, CDR1 is KGHSH and CDR2 is LQKENI. The V end was cut by 2 bases, the J end by 3 bases, with 15 bases between. DNA for the CDR3: TGTGCCAGCTCACCATTGCCCCAAGGGGGAACAGATACGCAGTATTTT. Protein product: CASSPLPQGGTDTQYF.

The chain has TRBV5-1 and TRBJ2-7; tentative D call: TRBD2 (6 bases). V dropped 0 bases and J dropped 1 base, with 17 bases sitting between them. CDR3 length equals 17 residues. The germline CDR1 and CDR2 sequences are SGHRS and YFSETQ. CDR3 nucleotide sequence: TGCGCCAGCAGCTTGGCCTATGGTAGCGGAATATCCTACGAGCAGTACTTC. Residues: CASSLAYGSGISYEQYF.

This chain uses TRBV10-1 with TRBJ2-7; 9 bases agree with TRBD1. V shed 5 bases and J 6 bases; nucleotides not matched to a gene: 5. CDR3 size: 13 residues. Germline values: CDR1 WNHNN, CDR2 SYGVQD (reference sequence). The CDR3 sequence: CASSRTGGLEQYF. The CDR3 DNA reads TGCGCCAGCAGTCGCACAGGGGGCCTCGAGCAGTACTTC.

V and J are TRBV30 and TRBJ1-2, with D maybe TRBD1 (6 bases). There are 13 residues in the CDR3. The V gene's germline CDR1 is GTSNPN and CDR2 SVGIG (reference sequence). V lost 3 bases to trimming and J lost 3 bases, with 11 bases between them. The CDR3, as DNA: TGTGCCTGGAGACAGGGAGAGGACTATGGCTACACCTTC. This encodes CAWRQGEDYGYTF.

J is TRBJ2-5 and V is TRBV11-1; D might be TRBD2 (6 bases). The CDR3 contains 12 residues. Looked up from germline, CDR1 is SGHAT and CDR2 is FQDESV (reference sequence). V lost 8 bases and J lost 1, with 8 bases in between. The DNA for the CDR3 is TGTGCCAGCGGGGACTTCCAAGAGACCCAGTACTTC. It yields the protein CASGDFQETQYF.

This clone appeared once. The chain recombines TRBV21-1 with TRBJ1-5; the table's D call, TRBD1, has no DNA check behind it. TRBV21-1 is described as a pseudogene. This CDR3 has 18 residues. The CDR3 loop is CASSLHRTGWVSNQPQHF. DNA for the CDR3: TGTGCCAGCAGCCTACACCGGACAGGTTGGGTTAGCAATCAGCCCCAGCATTTT.

The chain combines TRBV27 with TRBJ2-4, with 10 nucleotides matching TRBD1. The V segment lost 5 bases and the J segment 8 bases; nucleotides outside the gene matches: 3. The CDR3 totals 13 residues. Germline CDR1 MNHEY, CDR2 SMNVEV (reference sequence). This CDR3 is CASSPDRGHIQYF. CDR3 nucleotides: TGTGCCAGCAGTCCAGACAGGGGGCACATTCAGTACTTC.

This chain joins TRBV5-1 and TRBJ2-3, with 8 bases that match TRBD2. Germline values: CDR1 SGHRS, CDR2 YFSETQ. V shed 0 bases, J shed 0 bases, and the junction held 0 bases outside the gene matches. The CDR3 has 15 residues. The DNA for the CDR3 is TGCGCCAGCAGCTTGGGCGGGAGGAGCACAGATACGCAGTATTTT. It codes for CASSLGGRSTDTQYF.

The chain couples TRBV19 to TRBJ2-7, with D perhaps TRBD2 (6 bases). The germline V gene has CDR1 LNHDA and CDR2 SQIVND (reference sequence). The CDR3 runs 14 residues. V was trimmed by 1 base and J by 3 bases, leaving 10 bases between them. CDR3 in amino acids: CASSIVASDYEQYF. The CDR3 coding sequence is TGTGCCAGTAGTATAGTCGCTAGCGACTACGAGCAGTACTTC.

The genes are TRBV11-2 and TRBJ2-1, with D uncertain. Germline V gene sequence: CDR1 SGHAT, CDR2 FQNNGV. This CDR3 spans 14 amino acids. V lost 0 bases, J lost 4 bases, and 7 bases lay in between. CDR3 sequence reads: CASSLEVTYNEQFF. DNA for the CDR3: TGTGCCAGCAGCTTAGAGGTAACTTACAATGAGCAGTTCTTC.

This chain connects TRBV6-6 to TRBJ2-1; no clear D. The V end lost 4 bases, the J end lost 0 bases, and 13 bases lay between the germline ends. CDR3 length equals 16 residues. Germline V CDR1 and CDR2: MNHNY, SVGAGI (reference sequence). The chain's CDR3 is CASSSPQASSYNEQFF. The DNA of the CDR3 is TGTGCCAGCAGTTCCCCCCAGGCCAGCTCCTACAATGAGCAGTTCTTC.